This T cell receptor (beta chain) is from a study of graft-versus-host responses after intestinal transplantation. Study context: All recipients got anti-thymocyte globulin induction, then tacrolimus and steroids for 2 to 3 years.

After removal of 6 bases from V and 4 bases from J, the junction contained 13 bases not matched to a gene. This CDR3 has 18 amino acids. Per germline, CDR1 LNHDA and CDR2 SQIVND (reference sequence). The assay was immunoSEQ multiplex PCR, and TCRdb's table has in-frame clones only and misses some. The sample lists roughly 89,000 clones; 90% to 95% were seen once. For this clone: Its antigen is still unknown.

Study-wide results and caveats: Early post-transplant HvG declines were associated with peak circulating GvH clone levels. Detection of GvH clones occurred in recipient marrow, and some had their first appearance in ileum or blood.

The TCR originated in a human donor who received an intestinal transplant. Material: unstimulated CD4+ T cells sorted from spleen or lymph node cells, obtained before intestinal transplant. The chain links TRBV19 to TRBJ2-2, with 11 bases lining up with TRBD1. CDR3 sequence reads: CASSFYPGQGGGTGELFF. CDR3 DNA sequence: TGTGCCAGTAGCTTCTATCCGGGACAGGGGGGAGGCACCGGGGAGCTGTTTTTT. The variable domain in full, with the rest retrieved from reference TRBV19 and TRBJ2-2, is DGGITQSPKYLFRKEGQNVTLSCEQNLNHDAMYWYRQDPGQGLRLIYYSQIVNDFQKGDIAEGYSVSREKKESFPLTVTSAQKNPTAFYLCASSFYPGQGGGTGELFFGEGSRLTVL.